This entry is about one T cell receptor beta chain. Antigen specificity is unknown. This record comes from a study of T cell responses to AZD1222 COVID-19 vaccine. Whole-study findings and limits: Nearly half of the spike-specific TCRs reportedly recognize variant regions that carry no mutations. Breadth and depth of Spike-specific TCRs rose after two AZD1222 doses. Sampling captured repertoires only after the peak T cell response. Only 5 or 6 people who got AZD1222 tested seropositive at baseline.

Assay: immunoSEQ multiplex PCR; the TCRdb copy retains only in-frame clones and omits some. Here the sample spans more than 110,000 clones, over 80% being singletons. V shed 0 bases and J 6 bases; nucleotides not matched to a gene: 5. The CDR3 length is 14 residues. The germline V gene has CDR1 SGHRS and CDR2 YFSETQ. The chain recombines TRBV5-1 with TRBJ2-7; 8 bases align to TRBD1. This receptor was taken from an adult who received the AZD1222 COVID-19 vaccine. The specimen was peripheral blood, collected 28 days after the second AZD1222 dose. The CDR3 nucleotides read TGCGCCAGCAGCTTGGTTCAGGGGGCTTCCGAGCAGTACTTC. It codes for CASSLVQGASEQYF.